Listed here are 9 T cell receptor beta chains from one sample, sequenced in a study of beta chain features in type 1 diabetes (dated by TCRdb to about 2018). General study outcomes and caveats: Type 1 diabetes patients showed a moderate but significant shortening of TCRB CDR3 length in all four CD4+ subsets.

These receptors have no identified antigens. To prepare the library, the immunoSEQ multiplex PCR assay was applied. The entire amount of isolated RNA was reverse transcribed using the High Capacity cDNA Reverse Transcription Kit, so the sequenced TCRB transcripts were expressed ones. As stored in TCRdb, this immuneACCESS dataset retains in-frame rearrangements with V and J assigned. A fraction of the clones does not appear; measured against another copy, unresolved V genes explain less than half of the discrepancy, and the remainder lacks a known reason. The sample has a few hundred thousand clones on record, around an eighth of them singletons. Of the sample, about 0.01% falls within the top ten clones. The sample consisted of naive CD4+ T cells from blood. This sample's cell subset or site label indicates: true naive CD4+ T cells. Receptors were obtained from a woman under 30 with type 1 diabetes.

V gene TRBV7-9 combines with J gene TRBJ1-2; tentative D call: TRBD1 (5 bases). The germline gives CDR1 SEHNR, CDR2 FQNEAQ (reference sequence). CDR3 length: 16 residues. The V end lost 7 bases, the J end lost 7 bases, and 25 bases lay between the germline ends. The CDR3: CASTPPSGARPFGYTF. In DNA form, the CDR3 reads TGTGCCAGCACCCCACCGAGTGGGGCCAGGCCCTTTGGCTACACCTTC.

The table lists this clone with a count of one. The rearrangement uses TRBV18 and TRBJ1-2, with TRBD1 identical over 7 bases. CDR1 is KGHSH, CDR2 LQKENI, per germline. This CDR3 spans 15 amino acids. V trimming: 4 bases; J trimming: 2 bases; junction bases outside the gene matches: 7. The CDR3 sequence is CASSLQGTINYGYTF. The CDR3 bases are TGTGCCAGCTCACTACAGGGGACCATCAACTATGGCTACACCTTC.

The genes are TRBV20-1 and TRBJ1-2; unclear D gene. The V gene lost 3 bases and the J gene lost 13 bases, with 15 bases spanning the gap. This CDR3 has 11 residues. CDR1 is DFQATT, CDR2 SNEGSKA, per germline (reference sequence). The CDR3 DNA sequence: TGCAGTGCTAGGAGTGAGGAGCCCGGCACCTTC. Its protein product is CSARSEEPGTF.

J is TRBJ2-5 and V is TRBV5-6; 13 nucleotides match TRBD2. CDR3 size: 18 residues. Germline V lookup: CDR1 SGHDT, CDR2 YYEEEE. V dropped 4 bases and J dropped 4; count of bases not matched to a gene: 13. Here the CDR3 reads CASSDRTSGSVVGETQYF. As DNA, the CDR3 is TGTGCCAGCAGCGACAGGACTAGCGGGAGTGTAGTCGGAGAGACCCAGTACTTC.

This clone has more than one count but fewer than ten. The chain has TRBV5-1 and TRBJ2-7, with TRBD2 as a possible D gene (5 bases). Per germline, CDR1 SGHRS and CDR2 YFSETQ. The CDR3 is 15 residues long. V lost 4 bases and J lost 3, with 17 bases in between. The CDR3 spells CASSPGSGIYYEQYF. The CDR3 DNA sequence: TGCGCCAGCAGCCCCGGAAGCGGTATATACTACGAGCAGTACTTC. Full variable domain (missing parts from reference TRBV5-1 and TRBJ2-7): KAGVTQTPRYLIKTRGQQVTLSCSPISGHRSVSWYQQTPGQGLQFLFEYFSETQRNKGNFPGRFSGRQFSNSRSEMNVSTLELGDSALYLCASSPGSGIYYEQYFGPGTRLTVT.

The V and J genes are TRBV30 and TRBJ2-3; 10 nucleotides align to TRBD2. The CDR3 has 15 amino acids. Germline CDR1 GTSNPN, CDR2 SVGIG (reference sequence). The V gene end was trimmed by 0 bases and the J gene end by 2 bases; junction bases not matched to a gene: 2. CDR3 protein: CAWSVLAGYTDTQYF. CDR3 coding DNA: TGTGCCTGGAGTGTACTAGCGGGATACACAGATACGCAGTATTTT.

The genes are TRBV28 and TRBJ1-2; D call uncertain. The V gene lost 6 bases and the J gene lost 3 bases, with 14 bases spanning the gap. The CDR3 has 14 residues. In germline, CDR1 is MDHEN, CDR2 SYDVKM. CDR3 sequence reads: CASSSTRGDYGYTF. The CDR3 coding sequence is TGTGCCAGCAGCTCTACCAGAGGAGACTATGGCTACACCTTC.

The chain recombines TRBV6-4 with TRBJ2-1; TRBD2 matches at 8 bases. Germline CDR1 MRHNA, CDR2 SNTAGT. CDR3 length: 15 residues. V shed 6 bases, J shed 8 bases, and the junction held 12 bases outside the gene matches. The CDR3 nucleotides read TGTGCCAGCAGCCTCGGGGGGGTGCGAAGAGATGAGCAGTTCTTC. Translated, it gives CASSLGGVRRDEQFF.

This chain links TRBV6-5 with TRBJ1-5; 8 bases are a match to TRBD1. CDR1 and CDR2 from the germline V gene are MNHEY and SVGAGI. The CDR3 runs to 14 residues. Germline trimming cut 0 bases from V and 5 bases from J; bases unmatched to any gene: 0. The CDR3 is CASSYSDRDQPQHF. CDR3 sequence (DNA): TGTGCCAGCAGTTACTCGGACAGGGATCAGCCCCAGCATTTT.